This TCR beta chain came from a study of OX40 agonist ivuxolimab in advanced cancers. About the research overall: Ivuxolimab, an antibody that agonizes OX40 (CD134), was administered to the patients.

TCRdb keeps only in-frame clones here, not all; method: immunoSEQ multiplex PCR. The table has about 60,000 clones, around 90% seen once. The V and J ends lost 6 bases and 4 bases, in that order; junction bases with no gene match: 4. CDR1 is SNHLY, CDR2 FYNNEI, per germline. CDR3 length: 14 amino acids. Source: CD4+ or CD8+ T cells sorted from blood, taken in a trial of the OX40 agonist ivuxolimab. This chain uses TRBV2 with TRBJ2-3; TRBD1 aligns across 10 bases. This receptor was obtained from an adult with an advanced solid tumor such as melanoma, head and neck, liver or kidney cancer. The chain's CDR3 is CASSPDRGSDTQYF. The CDR3 coding sequence is TGTGCCAGCAGCCCGGACAGGGGGTCAGATACGCAGTATTTT.